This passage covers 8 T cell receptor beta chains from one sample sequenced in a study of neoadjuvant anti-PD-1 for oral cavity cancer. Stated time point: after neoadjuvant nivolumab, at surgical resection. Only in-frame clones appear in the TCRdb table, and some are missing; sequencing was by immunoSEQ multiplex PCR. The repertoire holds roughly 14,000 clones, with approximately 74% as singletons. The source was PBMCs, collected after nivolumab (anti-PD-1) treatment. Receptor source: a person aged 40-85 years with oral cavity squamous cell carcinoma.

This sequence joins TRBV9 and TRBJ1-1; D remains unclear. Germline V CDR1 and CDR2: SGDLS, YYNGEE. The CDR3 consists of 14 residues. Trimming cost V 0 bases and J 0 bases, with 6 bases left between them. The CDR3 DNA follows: TGTGCCAGCAGCGTAGGCGGGGTGAACACTGAAGCTTTCTTT. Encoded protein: CASSVGGVNTEAFF.

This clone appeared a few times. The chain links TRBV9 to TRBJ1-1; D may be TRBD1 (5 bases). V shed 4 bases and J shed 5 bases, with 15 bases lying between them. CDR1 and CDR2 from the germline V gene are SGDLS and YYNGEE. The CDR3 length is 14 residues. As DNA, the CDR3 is TGTGCCAGCAGCTTTTCAGGGATGGGGACTGAAGCTTTCTTT. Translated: CASSFSGMGTEAFF.

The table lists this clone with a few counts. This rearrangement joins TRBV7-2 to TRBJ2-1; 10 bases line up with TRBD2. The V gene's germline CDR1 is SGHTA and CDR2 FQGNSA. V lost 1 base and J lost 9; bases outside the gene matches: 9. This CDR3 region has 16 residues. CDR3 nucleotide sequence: TGTGCCAGCAGCTTAGGGGCTAGCGGGAGTGAGGGTGAGCAGTTCTTC. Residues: CASSLGASGSEGEQFF. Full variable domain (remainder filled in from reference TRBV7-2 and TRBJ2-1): GAGVSQSPSNKVTEKGKDVELRCDPISGHTALYWYRQSLGQGLEFLIYFQGNSAPDKSGLPSDRFSAERTGGSVSTLTIQRTQQEDSAVYLCASSLGASGSEGEQFFGPGTRLTVL.

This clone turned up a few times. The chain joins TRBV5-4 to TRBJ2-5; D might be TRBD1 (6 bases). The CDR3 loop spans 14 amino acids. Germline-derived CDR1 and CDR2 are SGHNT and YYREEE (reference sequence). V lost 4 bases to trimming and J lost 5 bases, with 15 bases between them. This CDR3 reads CASSADRTGETQYF. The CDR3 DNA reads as TGTGCCAGCAGCGCTGACAGGACGGGTGAGACCCAGTACTTC.

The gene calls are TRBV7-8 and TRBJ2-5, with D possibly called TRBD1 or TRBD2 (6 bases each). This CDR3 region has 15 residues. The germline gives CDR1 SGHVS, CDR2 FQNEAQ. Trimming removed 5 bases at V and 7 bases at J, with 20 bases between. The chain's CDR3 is CASSNRDTGGATQYF. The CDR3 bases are TGTGCCAGCAGCAACCGGGACACCGGGGGAGCGACCCAGTACTTC.

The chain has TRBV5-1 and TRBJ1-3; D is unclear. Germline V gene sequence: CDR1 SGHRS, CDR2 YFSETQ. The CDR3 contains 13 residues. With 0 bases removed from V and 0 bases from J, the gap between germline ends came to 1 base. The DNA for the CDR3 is TGCGCCAGCAGCTTGGGCTCTGGAAACACCATATATTTT. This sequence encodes CASSLGSGNTIYF.

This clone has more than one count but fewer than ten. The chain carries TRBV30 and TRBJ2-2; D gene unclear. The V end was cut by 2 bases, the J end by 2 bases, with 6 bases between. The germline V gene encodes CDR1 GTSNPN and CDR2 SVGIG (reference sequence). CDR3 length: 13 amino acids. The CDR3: CAWSFPNTGELFF. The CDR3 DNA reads TGTGCCTGGAGTTTCCCCAACACCGGGGAGCTGTTTTTT.

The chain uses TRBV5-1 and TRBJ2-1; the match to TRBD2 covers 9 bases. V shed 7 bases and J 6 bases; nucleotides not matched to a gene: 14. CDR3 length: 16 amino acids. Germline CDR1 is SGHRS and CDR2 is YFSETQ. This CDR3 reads CASALGVAGGGNEQFF. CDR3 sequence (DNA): TGCGCCAGCGCCCTGGGCGTCGCGGGAGGGGGCAATGAGCAGTTCTTC.